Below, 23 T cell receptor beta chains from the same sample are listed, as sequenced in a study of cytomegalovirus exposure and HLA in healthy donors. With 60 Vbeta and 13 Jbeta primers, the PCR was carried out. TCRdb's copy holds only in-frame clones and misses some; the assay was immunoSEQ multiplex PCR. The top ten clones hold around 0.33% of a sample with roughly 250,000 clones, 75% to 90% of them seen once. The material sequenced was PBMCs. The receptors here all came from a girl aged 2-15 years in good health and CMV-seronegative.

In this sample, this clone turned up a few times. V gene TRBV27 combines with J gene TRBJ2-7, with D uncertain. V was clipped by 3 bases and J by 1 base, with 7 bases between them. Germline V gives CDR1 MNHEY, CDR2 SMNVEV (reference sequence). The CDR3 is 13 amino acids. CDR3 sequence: CASSFGRSYEQYF. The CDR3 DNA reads TGTGCCAGCAGTTTCGGCAGGTCCTACGAGCAGTACTTC.

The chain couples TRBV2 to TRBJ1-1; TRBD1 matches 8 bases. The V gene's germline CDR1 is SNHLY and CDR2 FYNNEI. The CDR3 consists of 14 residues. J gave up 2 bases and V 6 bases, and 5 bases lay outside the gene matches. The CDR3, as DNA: TGTGCCAGCAGGGGGGACAGGAGTAACACTGAAGCTTTCTTT. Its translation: CASRGDRSNTEAFF.

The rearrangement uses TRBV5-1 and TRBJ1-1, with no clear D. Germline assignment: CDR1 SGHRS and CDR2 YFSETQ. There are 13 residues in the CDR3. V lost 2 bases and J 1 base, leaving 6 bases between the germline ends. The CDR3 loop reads CASSFSSNTEAFF. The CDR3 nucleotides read TGCGCCAGCAGCTTTAGTTCGAACACTGAAGCTTTCTTT. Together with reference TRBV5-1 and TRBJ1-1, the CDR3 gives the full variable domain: KAGVTQTPRYLIKTRGQQVTLSCSPISGHRSVSWYQQTPGQGLQFLFEYFSETQRNKGNFPGRFSGRQFSNSRSEMNVSTLELGDSALYLCASSFSSNTEAFFGQGTRLTVV.

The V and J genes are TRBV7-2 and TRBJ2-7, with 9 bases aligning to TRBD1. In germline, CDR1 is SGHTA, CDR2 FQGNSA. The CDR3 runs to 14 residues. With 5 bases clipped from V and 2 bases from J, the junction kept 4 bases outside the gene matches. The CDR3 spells CASSPGTGPYEQYF. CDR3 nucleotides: TGTGCCAGCAGCCCCGGGACAGGGCCCTACGAGCAGTACTTC.

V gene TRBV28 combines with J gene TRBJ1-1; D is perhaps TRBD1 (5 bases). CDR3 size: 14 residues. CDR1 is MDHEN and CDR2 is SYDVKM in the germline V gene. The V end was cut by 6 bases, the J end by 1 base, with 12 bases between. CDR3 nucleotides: TGTGCCAGCAGCTCCGGACAACGGAACACTGAAGCTTTCTTT. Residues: CASSSGQRNTEAFF.

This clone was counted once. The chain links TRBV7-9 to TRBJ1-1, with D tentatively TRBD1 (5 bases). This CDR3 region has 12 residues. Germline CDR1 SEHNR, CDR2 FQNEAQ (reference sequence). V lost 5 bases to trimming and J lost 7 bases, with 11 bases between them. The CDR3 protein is CASSGRTLEAFF. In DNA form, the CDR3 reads TGTGCCAGCAGCGGGAGGACACTTGAAGCTTTCTTT.

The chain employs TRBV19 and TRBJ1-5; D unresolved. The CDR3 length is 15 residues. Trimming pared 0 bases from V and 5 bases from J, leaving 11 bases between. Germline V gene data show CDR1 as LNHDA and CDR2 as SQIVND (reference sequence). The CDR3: CASSIERGFDQPQHF. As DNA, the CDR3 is TGTGCCAGTAGTATAGAACGGGGTTTTGATCAGCCCCAGCATTTT.

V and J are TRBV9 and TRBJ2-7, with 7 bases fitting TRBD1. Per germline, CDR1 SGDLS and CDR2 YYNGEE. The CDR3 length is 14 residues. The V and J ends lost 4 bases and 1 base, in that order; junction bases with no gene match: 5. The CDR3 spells CASSPGTDSYEQYF. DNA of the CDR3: TGTGCCAGCAGCCCAGGGACAGATTCCTACGAGCAGTACTTC.

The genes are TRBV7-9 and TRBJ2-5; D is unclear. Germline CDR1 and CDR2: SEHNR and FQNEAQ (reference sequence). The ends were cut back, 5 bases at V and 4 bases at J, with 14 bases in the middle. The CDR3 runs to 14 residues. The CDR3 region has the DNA TGTGCCAGCAGCCCCCTTGATGGGCGAGAGACCCAGTACTTC. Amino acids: CASSPLDGRETQYF.

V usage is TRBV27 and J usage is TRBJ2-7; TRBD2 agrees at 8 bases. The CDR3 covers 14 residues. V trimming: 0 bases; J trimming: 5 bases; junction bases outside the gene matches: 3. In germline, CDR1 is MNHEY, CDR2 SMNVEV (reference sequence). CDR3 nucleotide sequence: TGTGCCAGCAGTTTATCCGGGAGGGCCCACGAGCAGTACTTC. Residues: CASSLSGRAHEQYF.

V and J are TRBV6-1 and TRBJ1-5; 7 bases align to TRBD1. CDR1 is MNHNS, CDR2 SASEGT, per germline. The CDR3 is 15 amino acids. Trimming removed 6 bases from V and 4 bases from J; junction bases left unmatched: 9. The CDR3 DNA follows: TGTGCCAGCAGGAAAACCCGGACAGGTAATCAGCCCCAGCATTTT. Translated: CASRKTRTGNQPQHF.

The CDR3 DNA follows: TGTGCCTTGACCCGTCCAGGGGAGTCCTACGAGCAGTACTTC. It encodes CALTRPGESYEQYF. The V call is TRBV30, the J call TRBJ2-7; D may be TRBD1 (6 bases). The V end was cut by 7 bases, the J end by 1 base, with 17 bases between. This CDR3 contains 14 residues. CDR1 GTSNPN and CDR2 SVGIG come from the germline V gene (reference sequence). The entire variable domain, with the rest obtained from reference TRBV30 and TRBJ2-7, is as follows: SQTIHQWPATLVQPVGSPLSLECTVEGTSNPNLYWYRQAAGRGLQLLFYSVGIGQISSEVPQNLSASRPQDRQFILSSKKLLLSDSGFYLCALTRPGESYEQYFGPGTRLTVT.

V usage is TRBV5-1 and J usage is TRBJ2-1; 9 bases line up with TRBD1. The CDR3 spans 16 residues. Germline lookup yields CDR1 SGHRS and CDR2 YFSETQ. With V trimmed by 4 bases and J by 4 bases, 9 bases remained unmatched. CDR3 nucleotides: TGCGCCAGCAGCACCCTACCGGGACAGGGTTACAATGAGCAGTTCTTC. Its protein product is CASSTLPGQGYNEQFF. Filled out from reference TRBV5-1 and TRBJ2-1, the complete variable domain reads KAGVTQTPRYLIKTRGQQVTLSCSPISGHRSVSWYQQTPGQGLQFLFEYFSETQRNKGNFPGRFSGRQFSNSRSEMNVSTLELGDSALYLCASSTLPGQGYNEQFFGPGTRLTVL.

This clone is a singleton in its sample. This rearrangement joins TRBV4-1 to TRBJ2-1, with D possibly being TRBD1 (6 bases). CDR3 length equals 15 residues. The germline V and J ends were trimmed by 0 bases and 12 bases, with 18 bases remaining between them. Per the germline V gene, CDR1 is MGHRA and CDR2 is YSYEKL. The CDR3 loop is CASSQEPRTVRGQFF. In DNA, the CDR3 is TGCGCCAGCAGCCAAGAACCCCGGACAGTTCGTGGGCAGTTCTTC.

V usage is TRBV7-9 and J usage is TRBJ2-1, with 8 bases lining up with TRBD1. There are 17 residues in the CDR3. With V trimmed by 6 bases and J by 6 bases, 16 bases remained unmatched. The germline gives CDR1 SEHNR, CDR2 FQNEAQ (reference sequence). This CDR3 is CASSFETGAWGANEQFF. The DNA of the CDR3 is TGTGCCAGCAGTTTTGAGACAGGGGCCTGGGGGGCCAATGAGCAGTTCTTC.

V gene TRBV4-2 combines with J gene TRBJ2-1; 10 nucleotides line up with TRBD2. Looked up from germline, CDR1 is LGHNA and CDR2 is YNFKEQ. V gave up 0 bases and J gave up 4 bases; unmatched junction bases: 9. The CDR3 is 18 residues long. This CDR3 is CASSQDIGASGGYNEQFF. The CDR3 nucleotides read TGTGCCAGCAGCCAAGATATAGGGGCTAGCGGGGGTTACAATGAGCAGTTCTTC.

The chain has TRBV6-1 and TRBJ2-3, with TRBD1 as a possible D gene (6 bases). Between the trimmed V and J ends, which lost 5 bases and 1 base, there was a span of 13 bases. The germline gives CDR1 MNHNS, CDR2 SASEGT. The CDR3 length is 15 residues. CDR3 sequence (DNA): TGTGCCAGCAGTCTCAGGGGTCGTGGCACAGATACGCAGTATTTT. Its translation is CASSLRGRGTDTQYF.

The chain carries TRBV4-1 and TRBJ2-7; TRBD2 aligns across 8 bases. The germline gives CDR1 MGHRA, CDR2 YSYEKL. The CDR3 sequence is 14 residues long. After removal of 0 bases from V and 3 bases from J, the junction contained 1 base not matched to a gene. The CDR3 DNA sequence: TGCGCCAGCAGCCAAGAGGGGACTAGCTACGAGCAGTACTTC. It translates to CASSQEGTSYEQYF.

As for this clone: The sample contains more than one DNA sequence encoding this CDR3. The CDR3 region is CASSLLPDRENEKLFF. CDR3 nucleotides: TGCGCCAGCAGCTTGTTACCCGACAGAGAAAATGAAAAACTGTTTTTT. The V and J genes are TRBV5-1 and TRBJ1-4, with D possibly being TRBD1 (5 bases). V lost 1 base to trimming and J lost 5 bases, with 15 bases between them. Germline CDR1 is SGHRS and CDR2 is YFSETQ. The CDR3 runs 16 residues.

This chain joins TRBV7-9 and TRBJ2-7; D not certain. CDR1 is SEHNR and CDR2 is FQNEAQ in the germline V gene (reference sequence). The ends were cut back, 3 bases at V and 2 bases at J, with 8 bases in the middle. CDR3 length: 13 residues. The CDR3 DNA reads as TGTGCCAGCAGCTTTAACTCGGCCTACGAGCAGTACTTC. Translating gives CASSFNSAYEQYF.

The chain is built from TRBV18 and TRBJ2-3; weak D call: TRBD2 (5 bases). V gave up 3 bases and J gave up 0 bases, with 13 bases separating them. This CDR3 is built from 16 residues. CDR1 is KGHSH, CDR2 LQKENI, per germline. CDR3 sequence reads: CASSPTGLASTDTQYF. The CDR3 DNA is TGTGCCAGCTCACCTACCGGTCTAGCCAGCACAGATACGCAGTATTTT.

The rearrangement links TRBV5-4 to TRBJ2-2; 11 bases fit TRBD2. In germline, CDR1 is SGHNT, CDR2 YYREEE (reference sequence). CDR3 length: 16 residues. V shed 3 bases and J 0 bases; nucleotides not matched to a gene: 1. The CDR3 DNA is TGTGCCAGCAGCTCACTAGCGGGGGCGAACACCGGGGAGCTGTTTTTT. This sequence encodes CASSSLAGANTGELFF.

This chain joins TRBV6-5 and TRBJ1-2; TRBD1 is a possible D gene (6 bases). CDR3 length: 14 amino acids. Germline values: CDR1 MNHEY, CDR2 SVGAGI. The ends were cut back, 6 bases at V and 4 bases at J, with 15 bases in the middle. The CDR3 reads CASRRQAFGYGYTF. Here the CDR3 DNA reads TGTGCCAGCAGACGACAGGCCTTCGGCTATGGCTACACCTTC.